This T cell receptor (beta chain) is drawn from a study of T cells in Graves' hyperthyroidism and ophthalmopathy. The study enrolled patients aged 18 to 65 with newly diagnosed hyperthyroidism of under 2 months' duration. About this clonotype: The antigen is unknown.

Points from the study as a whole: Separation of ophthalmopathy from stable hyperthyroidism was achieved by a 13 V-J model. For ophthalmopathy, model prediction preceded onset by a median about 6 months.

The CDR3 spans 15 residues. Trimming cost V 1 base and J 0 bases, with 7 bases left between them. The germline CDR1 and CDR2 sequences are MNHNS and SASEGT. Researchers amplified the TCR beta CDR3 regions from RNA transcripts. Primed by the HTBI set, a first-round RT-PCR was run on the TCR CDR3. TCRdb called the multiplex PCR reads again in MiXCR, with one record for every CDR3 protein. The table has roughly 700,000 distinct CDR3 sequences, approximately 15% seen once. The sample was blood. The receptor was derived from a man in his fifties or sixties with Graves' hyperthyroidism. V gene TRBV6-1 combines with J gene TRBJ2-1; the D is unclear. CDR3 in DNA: TGTGCCAGCAGTGAAGGCATGAGCTCCTACAATGAGCAGTTCTTC. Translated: CASSEGMSSYNEQFF.